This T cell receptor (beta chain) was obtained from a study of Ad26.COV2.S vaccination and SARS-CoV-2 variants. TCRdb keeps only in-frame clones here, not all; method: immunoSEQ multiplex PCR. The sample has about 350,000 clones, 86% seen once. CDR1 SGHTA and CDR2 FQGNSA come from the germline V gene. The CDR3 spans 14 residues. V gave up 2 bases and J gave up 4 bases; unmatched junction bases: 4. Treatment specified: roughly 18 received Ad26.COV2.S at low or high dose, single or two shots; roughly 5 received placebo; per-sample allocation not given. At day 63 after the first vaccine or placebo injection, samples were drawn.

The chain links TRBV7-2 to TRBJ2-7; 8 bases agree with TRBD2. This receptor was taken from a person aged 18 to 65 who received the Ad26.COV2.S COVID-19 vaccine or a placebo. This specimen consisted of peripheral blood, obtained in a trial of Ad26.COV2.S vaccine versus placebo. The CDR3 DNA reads TGTGCCAGCAGCTTAAGCGGGAGCGCTTACGAGCAGTACTTC. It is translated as CASSLSGSAYEQYF.